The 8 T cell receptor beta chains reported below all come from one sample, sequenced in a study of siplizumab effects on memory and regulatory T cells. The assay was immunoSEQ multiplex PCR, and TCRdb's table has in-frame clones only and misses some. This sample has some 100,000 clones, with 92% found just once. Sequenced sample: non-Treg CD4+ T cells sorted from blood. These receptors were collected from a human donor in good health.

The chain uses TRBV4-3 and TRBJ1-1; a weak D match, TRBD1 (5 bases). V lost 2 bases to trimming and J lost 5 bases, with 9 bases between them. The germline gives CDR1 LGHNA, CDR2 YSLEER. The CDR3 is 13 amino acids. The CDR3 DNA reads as TGCGCCAGCAGCCAACACGGGGGAACTGAAGCTTTCTTT. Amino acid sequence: CASSQHGGTEAFF.

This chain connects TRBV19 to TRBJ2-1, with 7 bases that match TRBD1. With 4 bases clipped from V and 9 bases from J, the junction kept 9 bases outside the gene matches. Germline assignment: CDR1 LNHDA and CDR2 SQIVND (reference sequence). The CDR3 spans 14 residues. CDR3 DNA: TGTGCCAGTAGTAGAACCACAGGGGCGACTGAGCAGTTCTTC. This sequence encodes CASSRTTGATEQFF.

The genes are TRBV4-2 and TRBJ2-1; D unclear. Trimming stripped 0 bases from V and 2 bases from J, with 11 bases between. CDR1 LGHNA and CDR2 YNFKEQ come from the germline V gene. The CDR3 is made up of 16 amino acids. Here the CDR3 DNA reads TGTGCCAGCAGCCAAGATTTCGGCGCCCCCTACAATGAGCAGTTCTTC. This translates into CASSQDFGAPYNEQFF.

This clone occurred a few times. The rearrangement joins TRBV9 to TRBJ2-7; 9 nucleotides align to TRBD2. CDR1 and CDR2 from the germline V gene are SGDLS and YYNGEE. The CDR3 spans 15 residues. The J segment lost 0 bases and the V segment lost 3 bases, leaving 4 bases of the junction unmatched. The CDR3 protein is CASSESSGASYEQYF. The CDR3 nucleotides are TGTGCCAGCAGCGAATCTAGCGGGGCCTCCTACGAGCAGTACTTC.

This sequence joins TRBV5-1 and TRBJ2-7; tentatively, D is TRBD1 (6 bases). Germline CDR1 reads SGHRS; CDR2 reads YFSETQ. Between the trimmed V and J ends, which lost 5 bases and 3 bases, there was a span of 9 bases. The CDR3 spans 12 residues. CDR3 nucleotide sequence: TGCGCCAGCAGATCGGACAGCTACGAGCAGTACTTC. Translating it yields CASRSDSYEQYF.

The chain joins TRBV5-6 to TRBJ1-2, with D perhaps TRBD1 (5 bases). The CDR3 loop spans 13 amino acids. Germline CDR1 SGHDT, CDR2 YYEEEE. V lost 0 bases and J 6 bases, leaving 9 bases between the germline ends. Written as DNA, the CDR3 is TGTGCCAGCAGCTTGGGGCAGGGTGATGGCTACACCTTC. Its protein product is CASSLGQGDGYTF.

The CDR3 is CASSLGTGDYQFF. CDR3 in DNA: TGTGCCAGCAGCTTGGGGACAGGGGACTACCAGTTCTTC. The V gene is TRBV5-4, the J gene TRBJ2-1; 9 nucleotides match TRBD1. The CDR3 runs 13 residues. Germline trimming cut 0 bases from V and 13 bases from J; bases unmatched to any gene: 5. Per the germline V gene, CDR1 is SGHNT and CDR2 is YYREEE (reference sequence).

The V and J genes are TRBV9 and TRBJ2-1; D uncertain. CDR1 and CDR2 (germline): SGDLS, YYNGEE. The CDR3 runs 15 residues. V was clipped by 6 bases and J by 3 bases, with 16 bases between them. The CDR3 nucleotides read TGTGCCAGCACCGAAGGGTCCAGCATCTACAATGAGCAGTTCTTC. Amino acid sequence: CASTEGSSIYNEQFF.